This TCR beta chain was sequenced in a study of T cell changes during pregnancy in multiple sclerosis. V lost 1 base to trimming and J lost 5 bases, with 14 bases between them. This CDR3 is built from 15 residues. Per germline, CDR1 MNHEY and CDR2 SMNVEV (reference sequence). Generated by immunoSEQ multiplex PCR, the TCRdb table keeps only in-frame clones and is missing some. The sample lists around 40,000 clones; 85% to 95% were seen once. The specimen was CD8+ T cells from peripheral blood mononuclear cells, collected in the third trimester of pregnancy. This TCR derives from a female donor with multiple sclerosis, enrolled in a pregnancy study. The rearrangement links TRBV27 to TRBJ1-1; a possible D gene is TRBD1 (5 bases). The CDR3 coding sequence is TGTGCCAGCAGTTTATGGTCGGGGGGAGAGACTGAAGCTTTCTTT. Its translation: CASSLWSGGETEAFF.